The rows below give T cell receptor beta chains drawn from one sample of a study of shared clonotypes between healthy human individuals. The repertoire was sequenced with immunoSEQ multiplex PCR; TCRdb's copy has only in-frame clones and lacks some. Of around 1,100,000 clones detected, 70% to 85% appear once; the ten largest clones hold 0.7% to 0.95%. The sample comprised memory CD4+ T cells from PBMCs. These receptors were obtained from a man between 18 and 35 years old in good health. Some clones in this sample may be carry-over from other donors' samples. CDR3s include the opening cysteine and the closing phenylalanine or tryptophan.

v_call	cdr3_aa
TRBV5-1	CASSLYRQINTEAFF
TRBV7-4	CASSLAFRPSVSPLTYEQYF
TRBV11-2	CASRDVGTEQFF
TRBV10-1	CASRKKGRRRLAKNIQYF
TRBV7-3	CASSSRDGDTQYF
TRBV7-9	CASSFMGDRDDIQYF
TRBV6-6	CASSYSRESETQYF
TRBV4-3	CASSQEGGVMNTEAFF
TRBV2	CASSTPRDSTDTQYF
TRBV19	CASSTPPEVYYGYTF
TRBV28	CASSSLGTGRNQPQHF